This T cell receptor (beta chain) stems from a study of T cell changes during pregnancy in multiple sclerosis (dated by TCRdb to about 2019). With respect to the entire study: The study examined how the T cell repertoire changed over the course of pregnancy in women with multiple sclerosis.

This clone has a handful of counts. It lacks a known antigen. Within one base of it there is no much larger clone, and no base qualities were kept. Deletion took 8 bases off V and 3 bases off J, with a span of 13 bases between the germline ends. CDR1 and CDR2 were assigned from the germline V gene as MNHNS and SASEGT. From its cysteine to its phenylalanine, the CDR3 spans 13 amino acids. Only the CDR3 part of the read is kept: 39 bases, read in frame from the first base. The library was built by means of the immunoSEQ multiplex PCR assay. Entries here come from immuneACCESS through TCRdb and include only in-frame sequences with V and J called. Some clones fail to appear in such tables; in the studies checked, an unresolved V gene covers under half of the shortfall, and the cause of the remainder is unknown. The sample table records 20,000 to 25,000 clones; about 89% of these occur just once. The top ten constitute around an eighth of the sample.

The sequence came from a female donor in good health, enrolled as a control in a pregnancy study. The starting material was CD8+ T cells from peripheral blood mononuclear cells, obtained in the first trimester of pregnancy. The chain is encoded by TRBV6-1 joined to TRBJ1-2, with no confident D gene call. The nucleotide sequence reads as follows: TGTGCCAGCTTGGAGGGAACGGACTATGGCTACACCTTC. Its translation reads: CASLEGTDYGYTF.